The sequence of this T cell receptor beta chain was determined in a study of lymphopenia after photon versus proton radiotherapy. The study's findings and limits: After the lymphocyte nadir, photon-treated repertoires showed oligoclonal expansion, especially of CD8+ Temra cells.

Data came from immunoSEQ multiplex PCR; TCRdb stores just in-frame clones and leaves some out. The sample lists 25,000 to 40,000 clones; 75% to 90% were seen once. This clone was recorded a few times. Its target is not known. The source material was peripheral blood, sampled from a patient treated with proton-based radiotherapy. This clonotype was sampled from a woman in her sixties or seventies with pancreatic cancer.

CDR3: CASSLSWGRETQYF. CDR3 DNA sequence: TGTGCCAGCAGCTTAAGCTGGGGACGGGAGACCCAGTACTTC. This chain links TRBV11-3 with TRBJ2-5; perhaps D is TRBD1 or TRBD2 (5 bases each). CDR1 is SGHNT, CDR2 YENEEA, per germline. Trimming stripped 2 bases from V and 5 bases from J, with 12 bases between. This CDR3 is built from 14 residues.